These 2 T cell receptor beta chains were all obtained from the same sample, sequenced in a study of T cells in localized non-small cell lung cancer. Assay used: immunoSEQ multiplex PCR; TCRdb lists only in-frame clones, some missing. The sample includes about 2,500 clones, 25% to 30% of them seen just once. Sequencing used normal lung tissue next to the tumor, obtained before any cancer treatment. Every receptor here comes from a man aged 40 to 75 with stage II squamous cell lung carcinoma.

V is TRBV11-3 and J is TRBJ2-1; D gene uncertain. The germline V gene encodes CDR1 SGHNT and CDR2 YENEEA. V was trimmed by 3 bases and J by 5 bases, leaving 11 bases between them. The CDR3 loop spans 14 amino acids. As DNA, the CDR3 is TGTGCCAGCAGCTTGACCCCGGGCAACAATGAGCAGTTCTTC. This encodes CASSLTPGNNEQFF.

This clone was detected only a few times. The chain employs TRBV28 and TRBJ2-7; 8 bases agree with TRBD1. V was pared by 2 bases and J by 6 bases, with 9 bases of the junction left unmatched. The CDR3 loop spans 15 amino acids. From germline, CDR1 is MDHEN and CDR2 SYDVKM. The CDR3 coding sequence is TGTGCCAGCAGTTTAGGGGAAGACAGGGGAGGCGAGCAGTACTTC. Translating gives CASSLGEDRGGEQYF.